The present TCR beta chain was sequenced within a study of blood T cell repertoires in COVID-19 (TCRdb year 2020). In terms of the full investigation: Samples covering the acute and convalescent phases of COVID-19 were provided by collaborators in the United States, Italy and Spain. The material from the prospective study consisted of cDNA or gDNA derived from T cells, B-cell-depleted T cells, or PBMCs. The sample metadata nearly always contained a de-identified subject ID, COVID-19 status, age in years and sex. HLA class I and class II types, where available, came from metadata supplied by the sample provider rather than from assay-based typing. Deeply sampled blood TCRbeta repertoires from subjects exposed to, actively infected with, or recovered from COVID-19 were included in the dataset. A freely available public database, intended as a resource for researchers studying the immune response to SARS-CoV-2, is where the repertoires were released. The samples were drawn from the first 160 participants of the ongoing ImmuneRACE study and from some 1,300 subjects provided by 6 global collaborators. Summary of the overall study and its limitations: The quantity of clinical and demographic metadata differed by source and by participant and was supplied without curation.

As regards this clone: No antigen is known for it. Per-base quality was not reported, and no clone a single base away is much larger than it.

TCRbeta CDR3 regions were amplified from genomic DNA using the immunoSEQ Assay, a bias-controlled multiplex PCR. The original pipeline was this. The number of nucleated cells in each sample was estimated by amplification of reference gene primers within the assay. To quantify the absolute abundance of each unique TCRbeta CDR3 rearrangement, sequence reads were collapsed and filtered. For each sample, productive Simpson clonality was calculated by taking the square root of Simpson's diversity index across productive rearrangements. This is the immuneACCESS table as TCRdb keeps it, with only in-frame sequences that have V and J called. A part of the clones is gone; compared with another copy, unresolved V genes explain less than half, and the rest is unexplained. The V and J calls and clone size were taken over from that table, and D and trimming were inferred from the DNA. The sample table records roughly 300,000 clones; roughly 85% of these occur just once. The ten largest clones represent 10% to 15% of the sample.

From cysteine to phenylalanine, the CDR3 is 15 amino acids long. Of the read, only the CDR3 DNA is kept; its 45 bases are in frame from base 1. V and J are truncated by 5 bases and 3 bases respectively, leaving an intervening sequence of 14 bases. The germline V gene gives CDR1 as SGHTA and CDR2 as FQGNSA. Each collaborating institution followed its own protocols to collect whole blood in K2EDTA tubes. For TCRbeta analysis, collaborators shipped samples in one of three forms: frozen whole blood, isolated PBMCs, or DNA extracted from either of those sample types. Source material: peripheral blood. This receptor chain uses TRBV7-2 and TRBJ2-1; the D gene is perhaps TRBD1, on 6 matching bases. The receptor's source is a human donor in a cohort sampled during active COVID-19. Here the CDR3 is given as CASSPGQSRYNEQFF. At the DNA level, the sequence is TGTGCCAGCAGCCCAGGACAGTCCCGCTACAATGAGCAGTTCTTC.